The 20 T cell receptor beta chains reported below all come from one sample, sequenced in a study of T-cell reconstitution after alpha-beta-depleted transplantation in children (dated by TCRdb to between 2015 and 2016). Results the study describes overall, beyond this receptor: Over subsequent months, a decline in hyperexpanded clone frequencies was noted, and after one year, T-cell counts and TCRbeta diversity were mostly ascribed to newly produced T cells.

Preparation of the library involved PCR. Instrument on record: Illumina HiSeq 2500. TCR library preparation used molecular barcoding, with unique molecular identifiers applied to normalize quantification of the TCRbeta repertoire. TCRdb reworked the public reads: Q25 trimming with fastp, MiXCR clone assembly, productive beta chains retained. Each CDR3 protein gets just one entry, which takes the most common genes and DNA from the rows behind it. The sample table holds about 300,000 distinct CDR3 sequences, of which over 7.5% were seen once. In total, the top ten clones hold approximately 9.6% of the sample. For these TCRs, the target antigens are not known. The treatment or condition label corresponds to: allogeneic hematopoietic cell transplantation with graft depleted of TCRalphabeta T cells and CD19 B cells. The sample in question was peripheral blood, obtained 360 days after TCRalphabeta/CD19-depleted stem cell transplant. These receptors came from a female patient aged 2-9 years who had a stem cell transplant for Fanconi anemia, so the T cells may come from the graft donor.

The chain joins TRBV5-1 to TRBJ1-4, with a tentative D call TRBD1 (5 bases). This CDR3 contains 15 residues. Trimming left V 4 bases short and J 8 bases short, with 18 bases between. Germline assignment: CDR1 SGHRS and CDR2 YFSETQ. CDR3 residues: CASSPSWQRGEKLFF. The CDR3 DNA is TGCGCCAGCAGCCCGTCGTGGCAGCGGGGGGAAAAACTGTTTTTT. Variable domain in full (rest from reference TRBV5-1 and TRBJ1-4): KAGVTQTPRYLIKTRGQQVTLSCSPISGHRSVSWYQQTPGQGLQFLFEYFSETQRNKGNFPGRFSGRQFSNSRSEMNVSTLELGDSALYLCASSPSWQRGEKLFFGSGTQLSVL.

The chain has TRBV12-3 or TRBV12-4 and TRBJ2-4; 9 nucleotides align to TRBD1. V dropped 5 bases and J dropped 3; count of bases not matched to a gene: 5. CDR3 length: 15 residues. The CDR3: CASSPDRGVKNIQYF. The CDR3 DNA sequence: TGTGCCAGCAGTCCGGACAGGGGAGTCAAAAACATTCAGTACTTC.

This clonotype was seen ten or more times. This chain links TRBV12-3 or TRBV12-4 with TRBJ2-1, with TRBD2 matching 7 bases. The CDR3 length is 14 residues. J was trimmed by 9 bases and V by 3 bases; bases with no gene match: 8. The DNA of the CDR3 is TGTGCCAGCAGTTTGGAGCGGGAAATGGGTGAGCAGTTCTTC. It specifies CASSLEREMGEQFF.

This clonotype was recorded at least ten times. This chain links TRBV5-1 with TRBJ2-7; 9 bases agree with TRBD2. The CDR3 runs 14 residues. V trimming: 3 bases; J trimming: 8 bases; junction bases outside the gene matches: 9. Looked up from germline, CDR1 is SGHRS and CDR2 is YFSETQ. Written as DNA, the CDR3 is TGCGCCAGCAGCTGGGAGGTCGCGGGAGGGCAGCAGTACTTC. It specifies CASSWEVAGGQQYF.

In this sample, this clonotype turned up many times. This chain links TRBV29-1 with TRBJ1-4; D possibly corresponds to TRBD1 (6 bases). Germline lookup yields CDR1 SQVTM and CDR2 ANQGSEA. The V and J ends lost 7 bases and 0 bases respectively, with 9 bases between them. The CDR3 sequence is 13 residues long. Written as DNA, the CDR3 is TGCAGCGCGTACAGGGCAACTAATGAAAAACTGTTTTTT. Translation gives CSAYRATNEKLFF.

About this clonotype: A read error may be the cause here, since a much bigger clone is one base away. The chain joins TRBV6-4 to TRBJ1-1; 7 bases fit TRBD1. Per germline, CDR1 MRHNA and CDR2 SNTAGT. There are 19 residues in the CDR3. In DNA form, the CDR3 reads TGTACCAGCGTAGCCCGAAACAGGGGTGGGATCGTTGTGAACACTGAAGCTTTCTTT. This encodes CTSVARNRGGIVVNTEAFF.

This clonotype was counted only a few times. J is TRBJ2-7 and V is TRBV5-1; 9 bases fit TRBD1. The CDR3 has 15 residues. J gave up 3 bases and V 4 bases, and 8 bases lay outside the gene matches. Germline V gene sequence: CDR1 SGHRS, CDR2 YFSETQ. The CDR3 region has the DNA TGCGCCAGCAGCGAATACAGGGGGCGCAGCTACGAGCAGTACTTC. Translating gives CASSEYRGRSYEQYF. Variable domain in full (rest from reference TRBV5-1 and TRBJ2-7): KAGVTQTPRYLIKTRGQQVTLSCSPISGHRSVSWYQQTPGQGLQFLFEYFSETQRNKGNFPGRFSGRQFSNSRSEMNVSTLELGDSALYLCASSEYRGRSYEQYFGPGTRLTVT.

This clonotype was recorded many times. This chain links TRBV7-2 with TRBJ2-7; D is unresolved. The CDR3 consists of 14 residues. V lost 2 bases and J 3 bases, leaving 11 bases between the germline ends. In germline, CDR1 is SGHTA, CDR2 FQGNSA. CDR3 sequence (DNA): TGTGCCAGCAGCTTATACCACAGACTCTACGAGCAGTACTTC. Protein product: CASSLYHRLYEQYF.

This clonotype was counted many times. The chain joins TRBV5-1 to TRBJ2-5; 12 bases are shared with TRBD2. The V and J ends lost 4 bases and 5 bases, in that order; junction bases with no gene match: 6. The CDR3 contains 15 residues. CDR1 SGHRS and CDR2 YFSETQ come from the germline V gene. Written as DNA, the CDR3 is TGCGCCAGCAGCAACGGACTAGCGGGGAAGGAGACCCAGTACTTC. Residues: CASSNGLAGKETQYF.

This clonotype was recorded at least ten times. The chain carries TRBV7-9 and TRBJ2-7; D uncertain. This CDR3 is 15 amino acids long. V was clipped by 4 bases and J by 0 bases, with 13 bases between them. The germline V gene has CDR1 SEHNR and CDR2 FQNEAQ (reference sequence). CDR3 region: CASSSGPRASYEQYV. CDR3 nucleotides: TGTGCCAGCAGCTCAGGCCCAAGAGCCTCCTACGAGCAGTACGTC.

This chain joins TRBV5-1 and TRBJ1-4; the D gene is possibly TRBD1 (5 bases). This CDR3 region has 14 residues. Trimming took off 2 bases at V and 8 bases at J, with 13 bases between the two ends. Germline CDR1 and CDR2: SGHRS and YFSETQ. CDR3: CASSFWGVQEKLFF. The DNA of the CDR3 is TGCGCCAGCAGCTTCTGGGGCGTTCAGGAAAAACTGTTTTTT.

This clonotype was detected ten times or more. J is TRBJ1-6 and V is TRBV28; TRBD1 is a possible D gene (6 bases). The V gene's germline CDR1 is MDHEN and CDR2 SYDVKM. The CDR3 is 16 residues long. V lost 3 bases to trimming and J lost 11 bases, with 20 bases between them. The CDR3 loop is CASSFFGTGIGAPLHF. The CDR3 DNA reads TGTGCCAGCAGTTTTTTCGGAACAGGGATTGGGGCACCCCTCCACTTT.

As for this clonotype: A much larger clone differs from this one at a single base, so this may be a read error. This chain uses TRBV21-1 with TRBJ2-3; the table assigns TRBD2, which was not confirmed against the DNA. TRBV21-1 is a listed pseudogene. The CDR3 loop spans 16 amino acids. Written as DNA, the CDR3 is TGTGCCAGCAGGAGGTCCGGCGGGAGAGGAACAGATATGCAGTATTTT. Translated, it gives CASRRSGGRGTDMQYF.

In its sample, this clonotype was seen a few times. The gene calls are TRBV7-8 and TRBJ2-7; D is perhaps TRBD2 (5 bases). Trimming cost V 5 bases and J 7 bases, with 12 bases left between them. CDR1 is SGHVS, CDR2 FQNEAQ, per germline. The CDR3 sequence is 12 residues long. CDR3 residues: CASSPHPGEQYF. The CDR3 DNA reads TGTGCCAGCAGCCCCCACCCGGGAGAGCAGTACTTC.

This clonotype was detected many times. The chain links TRBV20-1 to TRBJ2-2; the match to TRBD1 covers 7 bases. The germline V gene encodes CDR1 DFQATT and CDR2 SNEGSKA (reference sequence). This CDR3 is 14 amino acids long. The J segment lost 6 bases and the V segment lost 3 bases, leaving 7 bases of the junction unmatched. CDR3 nucleotide sequence: TGCAGTGCTAGGGGACAGTCCCATGCCGGGGAGCTGTTTTTT. Its translation is CSARGQSHAGELFF.

This clonotype turned up a few times. The chain recombines TRBV20-1 with TRBJ2-5, with D maybe TRBD2 (6 bases). Germline values: CDR1 DFQATT, CDR2 SNEGSKA (reference sequence). The CDR3 is 15 amino acids. V was pared by 6 bases and J by 3 bases, with 20 bases between. The chain's CDR3 is CSAPPLATMEETQYF. The CDR3 DNA sequence: TGCAGTGCCCCCCCCCTAGCGACGATGGAAGAGACCCAGTACTTC.

This clonotype was counted ten times or more. The chain has TRBV6-1 and TRBJ2-7; D unclear. V was cut by 7 bases and J by 2 bases, with 12 bases left in between. Germline V gene sequence: CDR1 MNHNS, CDR2 SASEGT. This CDR3 spans 13 amino acids. CDR3 sequence: CASTLQGPYEQYF. The CDR3 nucleotides read TGTGCCAGCACTCTCCAAGGGCCCTACGAGCAGTACTTC.

This clonotype was recorded at least ten times. The chain carries TRBV7-2 and TRBJ1-1, with D perhaps matching TRBD1 (6 bases). This CDR3 has 13 residues. The germline V gene has CDR1 SGHTA and CDR2 FQGNSA. Between the trimmed V and J ends, which lost 2 bases and 8 bases, there was a span of 12 bases. CDR3 nucleotide sequence: TGTGCCAGCAGCTTAACGGGGGCAGGGGAAGCTTTCTTT. This sequence encodes CASSLTGAGEAFF.

V usage is TRBV7-6 and J usage is TRBJ1-1, with D unclear. CDR1 SGHVS and CDR2 FNYEAQ come from the germline V gene. With 5 bases removed from V and 6 bases from J, the gap between germline ends came to 10 bases. The CDR3 runs 12 residues. Written as DNA, the CDR3 is TGTGCCAGCAGCCCGGAAAACCCTGAAGCTTTCTTT. It codes for CASSPENPEAFF.

The table lists this clonotype with many counts. The rearrangement uses TRBV4-3 and TRBJ1-1; D not certain. V lost 3 bases and J lost 0, with 11 bases in between. Germline V gives CDR1 LGHNA, CDR2 YSLEER. The CDR3 has 15 amino acids. CDR3 sequence (DNA): TGCGCCAGCAGCCAGGAAGCCGGGATGAACACTGAAGCTTTCTTT. It codes for CASSQEAGMNTEAFF.